Each of the 6 T cell receptor beta chains below was sequenced from the same sample in a study of T cells in Graves' hyperthyroidism and ophthalmopathy. TCR beta CDR3 sequences were amplified from RNA transcripts. A first-round RT-PCR of the TCR CDR3 used the HTBI primer set. TCRdb itself ran the multiplex PCR reads through MiXCR, one entry per CDR3 protein. The data contain a few hundred thousand distinct CDR3 sequences, approximately 13% of them seen just once; the ten biggest clones take up 5% to 7%. Sequencing was done on a sample of blood. All receptors derive from a woman between 25 and 40 years old with Graves' hyperthyroidism that later progressed to Graves' ophthalmopathy.

The V call is TRBV19, the J call TRBJ1-5; no reliable D call. This CDR3 region has 16 residues. Germline CDR1 and CDR2: LNHDA and SQIVND (reference sequence). V dropped 5 bases and J dropped 2 bases, with 16 bases sitting between them. Written as DNA, the CDR3 is TGTGCCAGTAGTGGCTACCCGCCTGTAGGCAATCAGCCCCAGCATTTT. Its translation: CASSGYPPVGNQPQHF.

V is TRBV7-9 and J is TRBJ2-7; TRBD2 aligns across 7 bases. The CDR3 runs 16 residues. Germline CDR1 reads SEHNR; CDR2 reads FQNEAQ (reference sequence). V gave up 0 bases and J gave up 0 bases; unmatched junction bases: 5. Written as DNA, the CDR3 is TGTGCCAGCAGCTTAGCGGTGCGGGAGAACTCCTACGAGCAGTACTTC. It specifies CASSLAVRENSYEQYF.

There are many counts of this clonotype. Its ends do not fully match the called genes, so a read error is possible. The chain couples TRBV29-1 to TRBJ1-1, with TRBD1 identical over 8 bases. Germline CDR1 SQVTM, CDR2 ANQGSEA. CDR3 length equals 12 residues. The DNA of the CDR3 is TGCAGCATTGAGGGACAGGCCACAGAAGCTTTCTTT. Amino acids: CSIEGQATEAFF. Supplemented by reference TRBV29-1 and TRBJ1-1, the full variable domain reads SAVISQKPSRDICQRGTSLTIQCQVDSQVTMMFWYRQQPGQSLTLIATANQGSEATYESGFVIDKFPISRPNLTFSTLTVSNMSPEDSSIYLCSIEGQATEAFFGQGTRLTVV.

This clonotype was found many times. The chain combines TRBV7-2 with TRBJ1-2, with D uncertain. CDR1 and CDR2 from the germline V gene are SGHTA and FQGNSA. This CDR3 comprises 13 residues. V was clipped by 0 bases and J by 4 bases, with 6 bases between them. The CDR3 spells CASSLAGAYGYTF. As DNA, the CDR3 is TGTGCCAGCAGCTTAGCGGGAGCCTATGGCTACACCTTC.

This clonotype was seen repeatedly, ten times or more. The chain uses TRBV20-1 and TRBJ1-6, with 7 bases that match TRBD1. There are 13 residues in the CDR3. Losses at the gene ends were 0 bases for V and 9 bases for J; bases not matched to a gene: 2. The germline V gene encodes CDR1 DFQATT and CDR2 SNEGSKA (reference sequence). The CDR3 spells CSARDQGVSPLHF. The CDR3 coding sequence is TGCAGTGCTAGAGATCAGGGGGTTTCACCCCTCCACTTT.

This clonotype was observed a few times. The V and J genes are TRBV9 and TRBJ2-7, with 7 bases that match TRBD2. Germline values: CDR1 SGDLS, CDR2 YYNGEE. CDR3 length equals 17 residues. The V and J ends lost 4 bases and 1 base, in that order; junction bases with no gene match: 14. The CDR3, as DNA: TGTGCCAGCAGCCCGAAGAGGGCTAGCGGTCGATCCTACGAGCAGTACTTC. It codes for CASSPKRASGRSYEQYF.